This is a list of T cell receptor beta chains from one sample in a study of preoperative IRX-2 immunotherapy in early breast cancer. Generated by immunoSEQ multiplex PCR, the TCRdb table keeps only in-frame clones and is missing some. Among about 26,000 clones listed, roughly 75% were seen once. The source material was lymph node tissue, sampled after IRX-2 immunotherapy. Receptors originate from a human donor with breast cancer. The CDR3 runs from the conserved cysteine through the conserved F or W. The D gene is left open where the match is weak. Where a row states a size, it is once, few, many or the class of an expanded clone; other rows omit it.

13	TRBV7-1	NA	NA	TRBJ1-1	CASSLEAYAEAFF	TGTGCCAGCAGCTTAGAGGCGTACGCTGAAGCTTTCTTT
16	TRBV4-1	NA	NA	TRBJ1-4	CASSQRPSGLREKLFF	TGCGCCAGCAGCCAGCGCCCATCGGGACTAAGGGAAAAACTGTTTTTT
15	TRBV6-7	once	TRBD1	TRBJ2-7	CASSYSGQLSHEQYF	TGTGCCAGCAGTTACTCGGGACAGCTCTCTCACGAGCAGTACTTC
16	TRBV6-7	NA	NA	TRBJ2-4	CASSYLTTGVTNIQYF	TGTGCCAGCAGTTATCTAACAACAGGAGTGACGAACATTCAGTACTTC
14	TRBV11-3	NA	NA	TRBJ2-3	CASFQRDGTDTQYF	TGTGCCAGCTTTCAAAGGGACGGCACAGATACGCAGTATTTT
13	TRBV6-8	NA	TRBD1	TRBJ1-5	CATRTGGDQPQHF	TGTGCCACCAGGACAGGGGGCGATCAGCCCCAGCATTTT
15	TRBV28	NA	TRBD2	TRBJ2-1	CASSERDVSYNEQFF	TGTGCCAGCAGTGAGCGGGATGTGTCCTACAATGAGCAGTTCTTC
15	TRBV6-8	once	NA	TRBJ1-1	CASSYSRDVNTEAFF	TGTGCCAGCAGTTACTCGCGGGACGTGAACACTGAAGCTTTCTTT
14	TRBV7-6	once	NA	TRBJ2-7	CASSLVPGSYEQYF	TGTGCCAGCAGCTTAGTACCGGGGTCCTACGAGCAGTACTTC
17	TRBV7-6	NA	TRBD2	TRBJ2-2	CASSLGLAGYNTGELFF	TGTGCCAGCAGCTTGGGACTAGCGGGTTACAACACCGGGGAGCTGTTTTTT
13	TRBV6-8	few	NA	TRBJ2-5	CASSVRLGETQYF	TGTGCCAGCAGTGTAAGACTGGGGGAGACCCAGTACTTC
15	TRBV30	NA	TRBD2	TRBJ2-3	CAWKIAGGHTDTQYF	TGTGCCTGGAAAATAGCGGGAGGACACACAGATACGCAGTATTTT
17	TRBV18	few	TRBD1	TRBJ2-5	CASSPPIRGQYQETQYF	TGTGCCAGCTCACCACCTATAAGGGGACAGTACCAAGAGACCCAGTACTTC
15	TRBV28	NA	NA	TRBJ1-1	CASSFSRGRATEAFF	TGTGCCAGCAGTTTCTCGAGGGGGAGGGCTACTGAAGCTTTCTTT
14	TRBV11-3	NA	NA	TRBJ1-4	CASTQGILSEKLFF	TGTGCCAGCACCCAGGGTATCTTATCTGAAAAACTGTTTTTT
14	TRBV14	NA	TRBD1	TRBJ2-7	CASSLMTGGYEQYF	TGTGCCAGCAGCTTAATGACAGGGGGGTACGAGCAGTACTTC
15	TRBV19	NA	NA	TRBJ1-1	CASNPGQARSTEAFF	TGTGCCAGTAATCCGGGCCAAGCGAGGTCCACTGAAGCTTTCTTT
14	TRBV6-8	NA	TRBD2	TRBJ2-2	CASRRISGTGELFF	TGTGCCAGCAGAAGAATTAGCGGGACTGGGGAGCTGTTTTTT
13	TRBV6-8	few	NA	TRBJ1-5	CASIRGGNQPQHF	TGTGCCAGCATCCGGGGGGGCAATCAGCCCCAGCATTTT
14	TRBV29-1	NA	TRBD2	TRBJ2-4	CSVRLAATKNIQYF	TGCAGCGTTCGACTAGCGGCGACCAAAAACATTCAGTACTTC
15	TRBV11-3	few	TRBD1	TRBJ2-2	CASSRDRGSTGELFF	TGTGCCAGCAGCCGAGACAGGGGGAGCACCGGGGAGCTGTTTTTT
12	TRBV10-2	NA	NA	TRBJ1-1	CASSESTSEAFF	TGCGCCAGCAGTGAGTCAACAAGCGAAGCTTTCTTT
17	TRBV12-1	NA	NA	TRBJ1-5	CASSSYRELITKEPQHF	TGTGCCAGCAGCTCCTACAGGGAACTAATAACAAAGGAGCCCCAGCATTTT
15	TRBV11-3	NA	NA	TRBJ2-1	CASSSQRFTYNEQFF	TGTGCCAGCAGCTCCCAGCGGTTTACCTACAATGAGCAGTTCTTC
15	TRBV28	NA	TRBD2	TRBJ2-1	CASSGGGFFTNEQFF	TGTGCCAGCAGCGGGGGGGGTTTCTTCACTAATGAGCAGTTCTTC
17	TRBV5-1	NA	TRBD2	TRBJ2-7	CASSLGIAGEGGYEQYF	TGCGCCAGCAGCTTGGGGATAGCGGGTGAAGGTGGCTACGAGCAGTACTTC
15	TRBV7-1	NA	NA	TRBJ1-5	CASSILFYSNQPQHF	TGTGCCAGCAGCATCCTTTTCTATAGCAATCAGCCCCAGCATTTT
15	TRBV28	NA	TRBD1	TRBJ2-7	CASSSLGTGDYEQYF	TGTGCCAGCAGTTCCTTAGGGACAGGGGACTACGAGCAGTACTTC
17	TRBV7-6	NA	TRBD1	TRBJ1-2	CASPTVSGRQGKDGYTF	TGTGCCAGCCCCACGGTAAGCGGAAGACAGGGAAAGGATGGCTACACCTTC
16	TRBV6-8	few	TRBD1	TRBJ1-3	CASSYSWTGKGNTIYF	TGTGCCAGCAGTTACTCCTGGACAGGGAAAGGAAACACCATATATTTT